This T cell receptor (beta chain) stems from a study of a mutant IDH1 vaccine in newly diagnosed glioma. About the study: Treated patients had a mean age of around 40 years and a sex split that was roughly 60% male and approximately 40% female. Earlier therapy was either radiotherapy, temozolomide, or both, and most got both.

Time point: baseline, week 1 (first vaccination visit). Treatment noted: pre-vaccination baseline after standard-of-care therapy. The astrocytomas were IDH1-mutant, ATRX-negative, and WHO grade 3 or 4. This clone is deemed medium-sized. Antigen specificity is unknown. The sample contains more than one DNA sequence encoding this CDR3. Study findings and constraints: Among all patients, vaccine-induced immune responses occurred in about 93%.

This CDR3 spans 11 amino acids. Germline V lookup: CDR1 MGHDK, CDR2 SYGVNS. V was cut by 2 bases and J by 8 bases, with 6 bases left in between. TCRdb keeps only in-frame clones here, not all; method: immunoSEQ multiplex PCR. The table has approximately 52,000 clones, more than 60% seen once. Source: PBMCs, taken from a glioma patient treated with radiotherapy, temozolomide or both. This sequence originates from a woman between 35 and 50 years old with glioma. J is TRBJ1-2 and V is TRBV25-1, with unresolved D. CDR3 sequence (DNA): TGTGCCAGCAGTGAAGTGGGAGGCTACACCTTC. Amino acid sequence: CASSEVGGYTF.